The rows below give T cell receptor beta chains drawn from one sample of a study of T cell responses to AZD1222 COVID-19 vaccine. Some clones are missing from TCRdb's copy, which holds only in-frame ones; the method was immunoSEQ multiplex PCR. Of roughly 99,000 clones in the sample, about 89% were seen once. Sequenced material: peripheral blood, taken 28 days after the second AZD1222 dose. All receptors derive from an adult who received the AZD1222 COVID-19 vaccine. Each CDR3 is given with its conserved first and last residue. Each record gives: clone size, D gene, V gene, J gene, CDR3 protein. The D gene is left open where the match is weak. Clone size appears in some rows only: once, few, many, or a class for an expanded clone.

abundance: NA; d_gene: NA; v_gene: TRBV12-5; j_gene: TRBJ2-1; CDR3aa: CASGSPPGVGSYNEQFF
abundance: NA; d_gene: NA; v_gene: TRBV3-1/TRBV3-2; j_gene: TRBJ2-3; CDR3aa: CASSTLLDTQYF
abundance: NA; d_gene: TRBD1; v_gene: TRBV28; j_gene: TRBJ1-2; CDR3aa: CASSSPGQGDGYTF
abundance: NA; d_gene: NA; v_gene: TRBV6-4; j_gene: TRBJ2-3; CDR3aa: CASSEGTGSVDTQYF
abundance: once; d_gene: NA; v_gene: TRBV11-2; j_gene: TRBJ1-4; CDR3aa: CASSLDGATNEKLFF
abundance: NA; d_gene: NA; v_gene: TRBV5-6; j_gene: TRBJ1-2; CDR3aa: CASSSTGYGYTF
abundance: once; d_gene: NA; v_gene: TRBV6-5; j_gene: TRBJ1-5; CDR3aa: CASSPTGGNQPQHF
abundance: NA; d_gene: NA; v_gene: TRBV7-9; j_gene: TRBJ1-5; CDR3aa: CASSLVGGSQPQHF
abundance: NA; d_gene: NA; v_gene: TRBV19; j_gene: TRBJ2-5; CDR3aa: CASSVSMGPGRETQYF
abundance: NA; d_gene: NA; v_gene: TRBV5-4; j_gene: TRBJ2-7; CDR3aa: CASSPGPTYEQYF
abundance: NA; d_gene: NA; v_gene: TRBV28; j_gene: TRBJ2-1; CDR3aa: CASSLGGSVYNEQFF
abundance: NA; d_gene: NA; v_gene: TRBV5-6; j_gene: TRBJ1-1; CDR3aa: CASSLGGGPAHTEAFF
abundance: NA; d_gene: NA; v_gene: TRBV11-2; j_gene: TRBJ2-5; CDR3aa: CASSLVGGGQETQYF
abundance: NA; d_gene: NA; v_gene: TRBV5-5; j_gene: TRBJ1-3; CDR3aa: CASSDDQLGNTIYF
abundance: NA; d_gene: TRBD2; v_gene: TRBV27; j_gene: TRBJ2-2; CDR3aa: CASSPLLAGGPGTGELFF
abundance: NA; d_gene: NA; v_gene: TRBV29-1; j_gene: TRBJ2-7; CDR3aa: CSVVDVAYEQYF
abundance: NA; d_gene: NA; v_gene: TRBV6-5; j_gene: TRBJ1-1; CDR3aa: CAGRSYGGRAEAFF
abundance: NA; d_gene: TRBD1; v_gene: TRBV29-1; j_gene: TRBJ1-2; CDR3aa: CSVTPQRQGNYGYTF
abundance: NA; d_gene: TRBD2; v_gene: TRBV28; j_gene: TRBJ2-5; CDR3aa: CASSLGGAAGEETQYF
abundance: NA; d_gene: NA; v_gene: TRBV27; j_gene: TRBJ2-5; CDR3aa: CARAQKTQYF
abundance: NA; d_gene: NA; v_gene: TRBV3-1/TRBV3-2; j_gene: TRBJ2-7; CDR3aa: CASSLSTSYEQYF
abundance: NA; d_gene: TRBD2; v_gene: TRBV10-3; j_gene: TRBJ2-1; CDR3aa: CAISERGLAGEHEQFF
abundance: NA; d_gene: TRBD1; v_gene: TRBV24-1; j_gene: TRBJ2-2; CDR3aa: CATRGQGNTGELFF
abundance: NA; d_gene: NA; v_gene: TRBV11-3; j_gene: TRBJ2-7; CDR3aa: CASSLQGTIYEQYF
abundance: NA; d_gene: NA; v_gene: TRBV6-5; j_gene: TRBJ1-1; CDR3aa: CASSYSISMNTEAFF
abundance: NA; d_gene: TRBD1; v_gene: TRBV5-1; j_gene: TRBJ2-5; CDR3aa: CASSPLTGPQETQYF
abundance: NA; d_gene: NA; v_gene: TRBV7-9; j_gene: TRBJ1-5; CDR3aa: CASSFGHSNQPQHF
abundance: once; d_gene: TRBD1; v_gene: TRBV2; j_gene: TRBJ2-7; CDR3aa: CAFQGTVYEQYF
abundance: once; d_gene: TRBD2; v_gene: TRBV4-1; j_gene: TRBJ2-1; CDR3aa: CASSQDPSGRRNEQFF
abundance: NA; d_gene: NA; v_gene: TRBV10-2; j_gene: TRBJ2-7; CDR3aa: CASSEIGGYEQYF
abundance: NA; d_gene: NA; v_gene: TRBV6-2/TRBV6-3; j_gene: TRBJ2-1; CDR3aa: CASSWGYHDNEQFF
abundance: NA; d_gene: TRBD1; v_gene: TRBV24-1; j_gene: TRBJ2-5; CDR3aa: CATSPRGTGGETQYF
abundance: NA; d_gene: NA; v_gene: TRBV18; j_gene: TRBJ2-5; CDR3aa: CASSPQEGQETQYF
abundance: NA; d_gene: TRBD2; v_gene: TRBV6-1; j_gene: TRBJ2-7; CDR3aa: CASSETSGRDYEQYF
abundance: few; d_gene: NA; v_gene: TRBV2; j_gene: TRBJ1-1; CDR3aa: CASSESDTEAFF
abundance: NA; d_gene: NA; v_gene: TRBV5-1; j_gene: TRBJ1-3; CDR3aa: CASSLEPYSGNTIYF
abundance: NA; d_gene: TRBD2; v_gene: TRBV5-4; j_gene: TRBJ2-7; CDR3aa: CASSLGAGVLYEQYF